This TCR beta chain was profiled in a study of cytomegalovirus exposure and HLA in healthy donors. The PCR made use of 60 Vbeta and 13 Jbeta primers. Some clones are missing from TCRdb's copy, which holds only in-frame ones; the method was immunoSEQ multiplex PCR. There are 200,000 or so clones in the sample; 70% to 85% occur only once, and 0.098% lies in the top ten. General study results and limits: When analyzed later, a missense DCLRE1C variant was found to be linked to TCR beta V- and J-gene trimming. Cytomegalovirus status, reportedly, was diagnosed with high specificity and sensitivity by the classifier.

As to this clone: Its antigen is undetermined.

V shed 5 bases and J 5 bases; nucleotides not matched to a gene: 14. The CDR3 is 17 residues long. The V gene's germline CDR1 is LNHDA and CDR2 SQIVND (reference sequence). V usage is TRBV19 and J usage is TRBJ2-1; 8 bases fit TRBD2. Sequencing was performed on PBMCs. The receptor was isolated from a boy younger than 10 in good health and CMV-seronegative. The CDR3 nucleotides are TGTGCCAGTAGTGAGAGCGGGGGTGAACTAGGGGACAATGAGCAGTTCTTC. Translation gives CASSESGGELGDNEQFF. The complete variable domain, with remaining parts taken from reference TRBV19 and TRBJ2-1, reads DGGITQSPKYLFRKEGQNVTLSCEQNLNHDAMYWYRQDPGQGLRLIYYSQIVNDFQKGDIAEGYSVSREKKESFPLTVTSAQKNPTAFYLCASSESGGELGDNEQFFGPGTRLTVL.